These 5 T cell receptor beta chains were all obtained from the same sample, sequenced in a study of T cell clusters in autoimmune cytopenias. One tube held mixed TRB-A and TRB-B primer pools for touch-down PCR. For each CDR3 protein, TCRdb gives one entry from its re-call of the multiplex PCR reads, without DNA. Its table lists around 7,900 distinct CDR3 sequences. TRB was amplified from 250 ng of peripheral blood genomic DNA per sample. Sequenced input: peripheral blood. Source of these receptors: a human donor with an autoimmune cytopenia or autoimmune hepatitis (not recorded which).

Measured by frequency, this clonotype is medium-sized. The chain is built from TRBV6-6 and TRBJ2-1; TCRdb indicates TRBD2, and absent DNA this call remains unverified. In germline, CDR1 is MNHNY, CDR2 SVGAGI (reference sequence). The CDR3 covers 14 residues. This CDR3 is CASTPAGLYNEQFF.

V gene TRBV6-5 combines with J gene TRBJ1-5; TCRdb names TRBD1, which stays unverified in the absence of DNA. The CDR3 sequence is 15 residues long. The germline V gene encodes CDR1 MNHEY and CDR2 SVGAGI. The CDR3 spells CASSSQGGTSQPQHF.

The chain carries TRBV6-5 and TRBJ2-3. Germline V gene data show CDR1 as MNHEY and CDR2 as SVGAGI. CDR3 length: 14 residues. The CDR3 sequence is CASSYEEDTDTQYF.

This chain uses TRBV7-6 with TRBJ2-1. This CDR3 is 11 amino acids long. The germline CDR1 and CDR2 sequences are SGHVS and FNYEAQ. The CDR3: CASSPYTEQFF.

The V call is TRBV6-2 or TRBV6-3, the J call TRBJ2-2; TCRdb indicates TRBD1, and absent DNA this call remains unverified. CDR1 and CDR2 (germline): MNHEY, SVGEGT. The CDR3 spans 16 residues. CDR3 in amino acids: CASSYGGAPAHGELFF.